This T cell receptor (beta chain) is drawn from a study of post-analysis software for immune sequencing data. About the study: Relapsing-remitting, secondary progressive and progressive-relapsing multiple sclerosis courses were included. Study-wide results and limits: Higher frequency in patients than in controls was seen for five TRBV segments, with TRBV5-6, TRBV5-1 and TRBV20-1 among them. Those samples that were prepared in the same batch co-clustered strongly by F measure. Multiple sclerosis patients had significantly lower normalized Chao1 diversity than controls.

J lost 7 bases, V lost 3 bases, and 9 bases had no gene match. The CDR3 runs 14 residues. Germline V gene data show CDR1 as SQVTM and CDR2 as ANQGSEA. Unique-molecular-identifier-tagged TCR beta cDNA libraries were used. T cells, about 0.95 to 11 million of them, yielded roughly 550,000 cDNA molecules. TCRdb recomputed calls from the PCR reads with MiXCR, one row per CDR3 protein. Among roughly 650,000 distinct CDR3 sequences listed, 59% were seen once. This clonotype appeared once. The antigen is undetermined. The chain is built from TRBV29-1 and TRBJ2-1; 7 bases are a match to TRBD2. The receptor's source is a girl aged 2 to 9 with multiple sclerosis. Sample: blood. This chain's CDR3 is CSVEGGSSANEQFF. In nucleotides, the CDR3 is TGCAGCGTTGAGGGGGGGTCTTCAGCGAATGAGCAGTTCTTC.